Listed below are T cell receptor beta chains from one sample, sequenced in a study of identical twins. Each CDR3 protein gets one entry after TCRdb re-called the 5' RACE reads with MiXCR. The sample consists of 220,000 or so distinct CDR3 sequences, around 6.6% of them appearing once. This sample was shared with a second study, whose subject was yellow fever vaccine responses in identical twins.

Sequencing was carried out using memory (CD45RO+) T cells sorted from blood. The receptors here all came from a woman aged 18-29 years in good health. The CDR3 runs from the conserved cysteine through the conserved F or W. D genes are given only for firm matches. Part of the rows lack a size; the others show once, few, many or a class for expanded clones.

-	TRBV7-8	TRBJ1-1	-	TGTGCCAGCGGCCTGACAGGAGGGGGTACGAACACTGAAGCTTTCTTT	CASGLTGGGTNTEAFF
TRBD1	TRBV24-1	TRBJ2-5	-	TGTGCCACCAGACAGGGGGCAGGGGAGACCCAGTACTTC	CATRQGAGETQYF
-	TRBV20-1	TRBJ1-1	many	TGCAGTGCTAGATTGGAATCCACTGAAGCTTTCTTT	CSARLESTEAFF
TRBD2	TRBV7-2	TRBJ2-3	few	TGTGCCAGCAGCATCGGCGGGGGGGCCCTTCGCACGCAGTATTTT	CASSIGGGALRTQYF
TRBD2	TRBV12-3/TRBV12-4	TRBJ2-1	few	TGTGCCAGCAGGCCCGGGACTAGCGCGCTCAATGAGCAGTTCTTC	CASRPGTSALNEQFF
-	TRBV28	TRBJ2-2	-	TGTGCCAGCAGTTTCGGGGTCTCCACCGGGGAGCTGTTTTTT	CASSFGVSTGELFF
TRBD1	TRBV5-1	TRBJ2-5	many	TGCGCCAGCAGCTTGGTGGCAGGGGGACCTACCCAAGAGACCCAGTACTTC	CASSLVAGGPTQETQYF
-	TRBV12-3/TRBV12-4	TRBJ2-7	-	TGTGCCAGCTCCGAAGCTTTGTTGATCGAGCAGTACTTC	CASSEALLIEQYF
-	TRBV2	TRBJ2-1	few	TGTGCCAGCAGTGCCCGGGACTCTTACAATGAGCAGTTCTTC	CASSARDSYNEQFF
-	TRBV12-5	TRBJ1-5	-	TGTGCTAGTGCCTTACCACAGGGGCCCCAGCATTTT	CASALPQGPQHF
TRBD1	TRBV6-4	TRBJ2-5	few	TGTGCCAGCAGTCCGACAGGGGAGTCGGAGACCCAGTACTTC	CASSPTGESETQYF
-	TRBV20-1	TRBJ2-3	few	TGCAGTGCCCGGGGAGGATTTAGCACAGATACGCAGTATTTT	CSARGGFSTDTQYF
-	TRBV19	TRBJ2-1	-	TGTGCCAGTAGTCTCGCTAGGTGGGACCACAATGAGCAGTTCTTC	CASSLARWDHNEQFF
-	TRBV19	TRBJ2-5	-	TGTGCCAGTAGTATGGGACACGTCCAAGAGACCCAGTACTTC	CASSMGHVQETQYF
TRBD1	TRBV10-3	TRBJ2-5	many	TGTGCCATCAGTCTGGGACAGGGGGAGACCCAGTACTTC	CAISLGQGETQYF
TRBD1	TRBV11-2	TRBJ1-5	-	TGTGCCAGCAGCCGGACAGGGGGGGAGCCCCAGCATTTT	CASSRTGGEPQHF
-	TRBV6-1	TRBJ1-1	few	TGTGCCAGCAGCCAAGGACGGCTGAACACTGAAGCTTTCTTT	CASSQGRLNTEAFF